The entry below describes one T cell receptor beta chain. What it recognizes is unknown. This entry belongs to a study of shared clonotypes between healthy human individuals. The overall study: The donors, two women and a few men, were aged 18 to 49. CD8 memory received one plate per donor, CD8 naive two, CD4 memory three and CD4 naive three.

Method: immunoSEQ multiplex PCR; TCRdb's copy keeps in-frame clones and lacks some. Of 660,000 or so clones detected, approximately 96% appear once; the ten largest clones hold 0.11%. Study conclusions and caveats: Relative to memory subsets, naive subsets generally showed larger estimated richness.

Terminally differentiated effector memory CD45RA+ cells were excluded by CCR7 positive selection of CD45RO-negative cells. The CDR3 runs 14 residues. Trimming pared 6 bases from V and 1 base from J, leaving 13 bases between. Germline loops: CDR1 SEHNR, CDR2 FQNEAQ (reference sequence). This clonotype was obtained from a young woman in good health. V is TRBV7-9 and J is TRBJ2-7; D remains unclear. Sequenced material: naive CD8+ T cells sorted from blood. The CDR3 region has the DNA TGTGCCAGCAGTCAGACGACACAGTCCTACGAGCAGTACTTC. Amino acid sequence: CASSQTTQSYEQYF.